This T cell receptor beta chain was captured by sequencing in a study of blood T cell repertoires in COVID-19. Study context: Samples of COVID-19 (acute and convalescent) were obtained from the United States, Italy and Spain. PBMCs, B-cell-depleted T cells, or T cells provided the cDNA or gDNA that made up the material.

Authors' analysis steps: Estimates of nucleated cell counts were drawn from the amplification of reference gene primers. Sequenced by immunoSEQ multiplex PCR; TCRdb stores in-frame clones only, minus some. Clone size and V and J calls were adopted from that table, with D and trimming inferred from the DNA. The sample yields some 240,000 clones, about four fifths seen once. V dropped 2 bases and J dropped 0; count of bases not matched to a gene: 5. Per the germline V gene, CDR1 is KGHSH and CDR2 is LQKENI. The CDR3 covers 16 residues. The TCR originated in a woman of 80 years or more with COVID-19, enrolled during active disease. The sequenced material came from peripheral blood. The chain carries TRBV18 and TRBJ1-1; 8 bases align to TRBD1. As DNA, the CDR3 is TGTGCCAGCTCACCAAACAGGGGGGCTATGAACACTGAAGCTTTCTTT. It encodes CASSPNRGAMNTEAFF.